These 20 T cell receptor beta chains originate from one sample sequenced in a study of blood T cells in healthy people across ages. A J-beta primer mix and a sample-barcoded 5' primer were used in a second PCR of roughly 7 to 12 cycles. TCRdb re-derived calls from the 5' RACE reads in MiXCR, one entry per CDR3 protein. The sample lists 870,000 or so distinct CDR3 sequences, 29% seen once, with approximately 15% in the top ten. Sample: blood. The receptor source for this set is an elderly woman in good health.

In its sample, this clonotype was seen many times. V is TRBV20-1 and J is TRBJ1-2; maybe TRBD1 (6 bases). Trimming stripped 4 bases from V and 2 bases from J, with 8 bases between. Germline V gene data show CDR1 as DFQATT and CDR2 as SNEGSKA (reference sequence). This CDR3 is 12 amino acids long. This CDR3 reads CSAKQGNYGYTF. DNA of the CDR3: TGCAGTGCTAAACAGGGAAACTATGGCTACACCTTC.

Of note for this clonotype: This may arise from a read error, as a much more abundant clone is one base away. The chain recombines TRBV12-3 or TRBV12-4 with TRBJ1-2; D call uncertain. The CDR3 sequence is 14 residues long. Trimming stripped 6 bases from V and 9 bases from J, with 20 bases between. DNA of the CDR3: TGTGCCAGCAGCCGCACAGAGAGCTCTCGTAGCTACACCTTC. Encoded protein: CASSRTESSRSYTF.

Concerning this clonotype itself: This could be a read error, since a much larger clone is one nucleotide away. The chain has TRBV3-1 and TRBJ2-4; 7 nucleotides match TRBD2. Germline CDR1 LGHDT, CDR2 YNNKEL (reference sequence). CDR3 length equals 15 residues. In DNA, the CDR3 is TGTGCCAGCAGTCTTAGCGGGCTAGCCAAAAACGTTCAGTACTTC. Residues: CASSLSGLAKNVQYF. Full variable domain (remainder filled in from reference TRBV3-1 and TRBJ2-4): DTAVSQTPKYLVTQMGNDKSIKCEQNLGHDTMYWYKQDSKKFLKIMFSYNNKELIINETVPNRFSPKSPDKAHLNLHINSLELGDSAVYFCASSLSGLAKNVQYFGAGTRLSVL.

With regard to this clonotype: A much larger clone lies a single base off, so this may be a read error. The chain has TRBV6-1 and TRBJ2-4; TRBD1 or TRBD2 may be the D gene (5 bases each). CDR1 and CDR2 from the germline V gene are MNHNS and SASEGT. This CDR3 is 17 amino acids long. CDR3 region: CASSNIGSAVDKNVQYF. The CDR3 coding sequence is TGTGCCAGCAGTAATATTGGGAGCGCGGTGGACAAAAACGTTCAGTACTTC.

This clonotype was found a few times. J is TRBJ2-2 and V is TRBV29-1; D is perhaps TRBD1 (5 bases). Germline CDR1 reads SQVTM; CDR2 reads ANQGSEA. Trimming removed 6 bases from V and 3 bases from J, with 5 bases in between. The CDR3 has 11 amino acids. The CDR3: CSVQDTGELFF. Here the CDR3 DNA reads TGCAGCGTACAGGACACCGGGGAGCTGTTTTTT.

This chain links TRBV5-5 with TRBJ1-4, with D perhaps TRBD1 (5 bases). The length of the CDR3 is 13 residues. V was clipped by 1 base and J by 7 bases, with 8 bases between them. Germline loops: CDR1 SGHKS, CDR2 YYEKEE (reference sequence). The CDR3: CASSLLGGEKLFF. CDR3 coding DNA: TGTGCCAGCAGCTTGTTGGGGGGTGAAAAACTGTTTTTT.

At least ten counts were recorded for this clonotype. CDR3 amino acids: CATSRGSDTQYF. In nucleotides, the CDR3 is TGTGCCACCAGCAGAGGATCGGATACGCAGTATTTT. This chain joins TRBV15 and TRBJ2-3, with no clear D. Deletions cut 1 base from V and 6 bases from J, with 5 bases between. CDR3 length: 12 amino acids. Germline assignment: CDR1 LNHNV and CDR2 YYDKDF (reference sequence).

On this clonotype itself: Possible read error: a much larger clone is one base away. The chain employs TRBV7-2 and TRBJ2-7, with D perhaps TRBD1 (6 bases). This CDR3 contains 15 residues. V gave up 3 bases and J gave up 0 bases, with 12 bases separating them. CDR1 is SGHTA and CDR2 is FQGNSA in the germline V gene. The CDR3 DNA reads TGTGCCAGCAGCTTGCGTCGAGGGGGCTCCTACGAGCAGTACTTC. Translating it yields CASSLRRGGSYEQYF. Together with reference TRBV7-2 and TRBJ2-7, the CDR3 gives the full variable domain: GAGVSQSPSNKVTEKGKDVELRCDPISGHTALYWYRQSLGQGLEFLIYFQGNSAPDKSGLPSDRFSAERTGGSVSTLTIQRTQQEDSAVYLCASSLRRGGSYEQYFGPGTRLTVT.

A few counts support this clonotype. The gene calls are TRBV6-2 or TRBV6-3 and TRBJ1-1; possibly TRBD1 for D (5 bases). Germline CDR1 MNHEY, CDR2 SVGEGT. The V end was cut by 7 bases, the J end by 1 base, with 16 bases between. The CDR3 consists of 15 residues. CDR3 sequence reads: CASNLLERGNTEAFF. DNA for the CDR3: TGTGCCAGCAATCTCCTAGAGAGGGGGAACACTGAAGCTTTCTTT.

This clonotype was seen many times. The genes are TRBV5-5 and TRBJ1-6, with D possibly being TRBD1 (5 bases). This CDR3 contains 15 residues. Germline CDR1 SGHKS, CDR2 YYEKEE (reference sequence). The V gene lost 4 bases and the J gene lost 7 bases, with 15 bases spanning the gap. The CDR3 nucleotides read TGTGCCAGCAGCGGCACGCAGGGTGTAAATTCACCCCTCCACTTT. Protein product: CASSGTQGVNSPLHF.

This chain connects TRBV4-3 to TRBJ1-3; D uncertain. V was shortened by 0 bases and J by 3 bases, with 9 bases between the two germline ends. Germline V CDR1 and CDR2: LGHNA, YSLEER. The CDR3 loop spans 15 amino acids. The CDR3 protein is CASSQDSFIGNTIYF. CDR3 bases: TGCGCCAGCAGCCAAGATTCTTTCATTGGAAACACCATATATTTT.

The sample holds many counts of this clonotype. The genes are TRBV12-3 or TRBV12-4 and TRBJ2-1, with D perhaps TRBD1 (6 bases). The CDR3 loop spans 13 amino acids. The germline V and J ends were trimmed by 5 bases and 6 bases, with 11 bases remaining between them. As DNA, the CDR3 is TGTGCCAGCAGTCCCACAGGGATCAATGAGCAGTTCTTC. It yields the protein CASSPTGINEQFF.

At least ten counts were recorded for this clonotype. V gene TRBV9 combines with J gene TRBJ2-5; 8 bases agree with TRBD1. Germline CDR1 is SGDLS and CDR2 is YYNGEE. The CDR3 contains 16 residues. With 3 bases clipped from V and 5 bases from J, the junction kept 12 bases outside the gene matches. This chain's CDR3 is CASSESSGQGQETQYF. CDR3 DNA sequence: TGTGCCAGCAGCGAGAGTTCCGGACAGGGCCAGGAGACCCAGTACTTC.

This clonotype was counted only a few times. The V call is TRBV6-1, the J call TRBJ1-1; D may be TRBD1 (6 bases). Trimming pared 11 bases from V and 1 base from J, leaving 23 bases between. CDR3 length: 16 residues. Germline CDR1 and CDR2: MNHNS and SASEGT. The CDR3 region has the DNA TGTGCCGGAAAACTTGGGACACTGGCGGCGAACACTGAAGCTTTCTTT. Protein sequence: CAGKLGTLAANTEAFF.

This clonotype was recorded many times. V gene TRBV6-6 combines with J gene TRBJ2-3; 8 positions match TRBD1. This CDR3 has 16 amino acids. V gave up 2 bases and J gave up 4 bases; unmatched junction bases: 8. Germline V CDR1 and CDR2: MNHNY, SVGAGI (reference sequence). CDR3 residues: CASSYPGQGASDTQYF. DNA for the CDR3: TGTGCCAGCAGTTACCCCGGCCAGGGGGCATCAGATACGCAGTATTTT.

This CDR3 is CASRTGGERNQPQHF. The CDR3 nucleotides read TGTGCCAGCAGGACAGGGGGGGAACGCAATCAGCCCCAGCATTTT. The chain combines TRBV12-3 or TRBV12-4 with TRBJ1-5; 9 bases are shared with TRBD1. J was trimmed by 2 bases and V by 6 bases; bases with no gene match: 5. This CDR3 contains 15 residues.

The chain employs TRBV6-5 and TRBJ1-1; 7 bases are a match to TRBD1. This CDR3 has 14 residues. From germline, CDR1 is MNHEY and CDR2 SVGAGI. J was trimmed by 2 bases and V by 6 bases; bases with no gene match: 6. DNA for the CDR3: TGTGCCAGCAGGCGGGACAGACGTAACACTGAAGCTTTCTTT. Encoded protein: CASRRDRRNTEAFF.

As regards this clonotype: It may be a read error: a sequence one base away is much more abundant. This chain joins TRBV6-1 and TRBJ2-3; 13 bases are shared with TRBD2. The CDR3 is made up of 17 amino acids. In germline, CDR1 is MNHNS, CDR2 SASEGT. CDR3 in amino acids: CAGSLRTSGGTLDTQYF. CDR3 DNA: TGTGCCGGCAGTCTTAGGACTAGCGGGGGTACCCTAGATACGCAGTATTTT.

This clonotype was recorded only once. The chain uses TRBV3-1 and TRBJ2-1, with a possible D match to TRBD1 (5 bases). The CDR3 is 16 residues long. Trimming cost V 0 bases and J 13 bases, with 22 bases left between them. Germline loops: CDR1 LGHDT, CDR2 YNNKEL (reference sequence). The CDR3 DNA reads TGTGCCAGCAGCCAAGAAGGGGAAGTAGATGGAGAGACCCAGTTCTTC. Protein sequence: CASSQEGEVDGETQFF.

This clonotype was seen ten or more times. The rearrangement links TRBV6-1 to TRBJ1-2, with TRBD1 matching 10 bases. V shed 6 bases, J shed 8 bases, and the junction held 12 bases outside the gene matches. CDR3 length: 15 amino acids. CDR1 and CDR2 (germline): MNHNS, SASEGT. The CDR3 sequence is CASRAGTGEVGGYTF. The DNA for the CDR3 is TGTGCCAGCAGGGCCGGGACAGGGGAAGTCGGAGGCTACACCTTC.